The T cell receptor beta chain described here comes from a study of CD8 T cells in ankylosing spondylitis. Study results and caveats: Several of the motif variants were reported before in synovial fluid and blood from reactive arthritis. A TCR beta motif of several highly homologous variants seemed to mark ankylosing spondylitis blood. Enrichment of disease-linked clones was reportedly significant in matched ankylosing spondylitis synovial fluid.

Making the TCR beta libraries involved quantitative 5'-RACE with molecular barcodes. Using its own MiXCR run on the 5' RACE reads, TCRdb lists one record per CDR3 protein. The data contain about 540,000 distinct CDR3 sequences, roughly 13% of them singletons. A remark on this clonotype: The target antigen is unknown.

What was sequenced was blood, either unsorted or a sorted T cell fraction (not recorded which). This receptor was identified in a male donor with ankylosing spondylitis.

The CDR3 sequence is CASSFLASAVNTGELFF. The CDR3 nucleotides read TGCGCCAGCAGCTTCCTTGCATCGGCGGTTAACACCGGGGAGCTGTTTTTT. This sequence joins TRBV5-1 and TRBJ2-2, with D uncertain. The V end was cut by 2 bases, the J end by 2 bases, with 16 bases between. CDR3 length: 17 amino acids. Germline loops: CDR1 SGHRS, CDR2 YFSETQ. The variable domain in full, completed from reference TRBV5-1 and TRBJ2-2, reads KAGVTQTPRYLIKTRGQQVTLSCSPISGHRSVSWYQQTPGQGLQFLFEYFSETQRNKGNFPGRFSGRQFSNSRSEMNVSTLELGDSALYLCASSFLASAVNTGELFFGEGSRLTVL.